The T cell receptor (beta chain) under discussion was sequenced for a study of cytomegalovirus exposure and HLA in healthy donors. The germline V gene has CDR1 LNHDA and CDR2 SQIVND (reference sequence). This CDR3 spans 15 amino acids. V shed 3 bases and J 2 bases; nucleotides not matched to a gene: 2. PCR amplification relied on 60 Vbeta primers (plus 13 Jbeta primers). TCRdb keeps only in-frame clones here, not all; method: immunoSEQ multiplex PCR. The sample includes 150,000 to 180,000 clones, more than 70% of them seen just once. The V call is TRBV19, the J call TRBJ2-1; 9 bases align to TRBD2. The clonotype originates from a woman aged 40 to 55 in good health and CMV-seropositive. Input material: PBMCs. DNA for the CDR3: TGTGCCAGTAGTATTGGCGGGAGGGCCTACAATGAGCAGTTCTTC. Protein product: CASSIGGRAYNEQFF.